This entry lists 11 T cell receptor beta chains sequenced from one sample in a study of T cells in Graves' hyperthyroidism and ophthalmopathy. The investigators amplified TCR beta CDR3 regions from RNA transcripts. Using the HTBI primer set, a first-round RT-PCR was run on the TCR CDR3. TCRdb itself ran the multiplex PCR reads through MiXCR, one entry per CDR3 protein. The data contain approximately 600,000 distinct CDR3 sequences, around 13% of them singletons. Sequenced sample: blood. These receptors were collected from a woman in her 30s with Graves' hyperthyroidism that later progressed to Graves' ophthalmopathy.

In its sample, this clonotype was seen a few times. The chain employs TRBV19 and TRBJ1-3; D remains ambiguous. The V end was cut by 3 bases, the J end by 2 bases, with 8 bases between. Germline CDR1 is LNHDA and CDR2 is SQIVND (reference sequence). The CDR3 length is 14 residues. This CDR3 reads CASSIGSTGNTIYF. The CDR3 DNA reads as TGTGCCAGTAGTATCGGAAGTACTGGAAACACCATATATTTT.

Many counts were recorded for this clonotype. This chain connects TRBV7-8 to TRBJ2-7; D is perhaps TRBD1 (6 bases). V lost 2 bases and J lost 7, with 21 bases in between. Germline lookup yields CDR1 SGHVS and CDR2 FQNEAQ. The CDR3 totals 16 residues. The CDR3 protein is CASSLPPRGSGQEQYF. The DNA of the CDR3 is TGTGCCAGCAGCTTACCCCCCAGGGGTAGTGGGCAAGAGCAGTACTTC. Looking up the rest from reference TRBV7-8 and TRBJ2-7 gives the full variable domain: GAGVSQSPRYKVAKRGQDVALRCDPISGHVSLFWYQQALGQGPEFLTYFQNEAQLDKSGLPSDRFFAERPEGSVSTLKIQRTQQEDSAVYLCASSLPPRGSGQEQYFGPGTRLTVT.

The genes are TRBV2 and TRBJ1-3; the D is unclear. Trimming left V 8 bases short and J 4 bases short, with 27 bases between. From germline, CDR1 is SNHLY and CDR2 FYNNEI. This CDR3 has 18 amino acids. In DNA form, the CDR3 reads TGTGCCAGCGCGGCCCGGGTGGCCAGGCTGACGGTGGGAAACACCATATATTTT. Protein product: CASAARVARLTVGNTIYF.

The chain links TRBV6-5 to TRBJ2-7; TRBD2 aligns across 7 bases. This CDR3 has 17 amino acids. CDR1 is MNHEY, CDR2 SVGAGI, per germline. The V gene end was trimmed by 2 bases and the J gene end by 0 bases; junction bases not matched to a gene: 10. The CDR3 here is CASSYLMQAGSSYEQYF. As DNA, the CDR3 is TGTGCCAGCAGTTACCTAATGCAAGCGGGAAGCTCCTACGAGCAGTACTTC.

This clonotype was recorded many times. The chain uses TRBV19 and TRBJ1-5; D is undetermined. Trimming shortened V by 5 bases and J by 0 bases, and 11 bases separated the two germline ends. The germline gives CDR1 LNHDA, CDR2 SQIVND (reference sequence). This CDR3 contains 15 residues. The CDR3 loop is CASSSQRASNQPQHF. DNA for the CDR3: TGTGCCAGTAGTTCCCAACGGGCTAGCAATCAGCCCCAGCATTTT.

This clonotype showed up just once. A junction end diverges from the germline sequence, so it may reflect a read error. This chain joins TRBV18 and TRBJ2-3, with D possibly being TRBD2 (6 bases). CDR1 and CDR2 from the germline V gene are KGHSH and LQKENI. The CDR3 covers 12 residues. CDR3 sequence (DNA): TGTGCCAGCTCCACTAGCACATATACGCAGTATTTT. Protein: CASSTSTYTQYF.

This CDR3 reads CSSLRGGSTGELFF. Written as DNA, the CDR3 is TGCAGCTCTTTAAGGGGGGGGAGCACCGGGGAGCTGTTTTTT. The chain carries TRBV20-1 and TRBJ2-2; TRBD2 might be the D (7 bases). This CDR3 region has 14 residues. CDR1 is DFQATT and CDR2 is SNEGSKA in the germline V gene (reference sequence).

J is TRBJ2-5 and V is TRBV5-1, with D possibly matching TRBD2 (6 bases). Trimming removed 0 bases at V and 6 bases at J, with 12 bases between. The CDR3 consists of 14 residues. Germline lookup yields CDR1 SGHRS and CDR2 YFSETQ. The CDR3 loop reads CASSLAWEAQTQYF. CDR3 sequence (DNA): TGCGCCAGCAGCTTGGCCTGGGAGGCCCAGACCCAGTACTTC.

This clonotype was counted at least ten times. The V gene is TRBV11-2, the J gene TRBJ2-3, with a possible D match to TRBD1 (5 bases). CDR3 size: 15 residues. In germline, CDR1 is SGHAT, CDR2 FQNNGV. The V end lost 3 bases, the J end lost 3 bases, and 13 bases lay between the germline ends. The CDR3 loop is CASSLGLVRTDTQYF. Here the CDR3 DNA reads TGTGCCAGCAGCTTGGGGCTCGTGAGAACAGATACGCAGTATTTT. Complete variable domain (other parts from reference TRBV11-2 and TRBJ2-3): EAGVAQSPRYKIIEKRQSVAFWCNPISGHATLYWYQQILGQGPKLLIQFQNNGVVDDSQLPKDRFSAERLKGVDSTLKIQPAKLEDSAVYLCASSLGLVRTDTQYFGPGTRLTVL.

This clonotype was seen repeatedly, ten times or more. The rearrangement joins TRBV9 to TRBJ1-3, with unresolved D. Germline CDR1 reads SGDLS; CDR2 reads YYNGEE. V shed 1 base and J shed 1 base, with 21 bases lying between them. CDR3 length: 19 residues. CDR3 residues: CASSVNGVGADGSGNTIYF. The DNA for the CDR3 is TGTGCCAGCAGCGTAAATGGAGTGGGAGCCGATGGGTCTGGAAACACCATATATTTT. Drawing the rest from reference TRBV9 and TRBJ1-3, the complete variable domain is DSGVTQTPKHLITATGQRVTLRCSPRSGDLSVYWYQQSLDQGLQFLIQYYNGEERAKGNILERFSAQQFPDLHSELNLSSLELGDSALYFCASSVNGVGADGSGNTIYFGEGSWLTVV.

V gene TRBV9 combines with J gene TRBJ1-5, with TRBD1 matching 7 bases. Germline trimming cut 4 bases from V and 0 bases from J; bases unmatched to any gene: 13. CDR3 length equals 18 residues. CDR1 SGDLS and CDR2 YYNGEE come from the germline V gene. The CDR3 DNA reads as TGTGCCAGCAGCCCCGTATGGCAGGGGGACCCTAGCAATCAGCCCCAGCATTTT. It codes for CASSPVWQGDPSNQPQHF.